This T cell receptor beta chain was documented in a study of OX40 agonist ivuxolimab in advanced cancers. Details on this clone: Antigen unknown.

Sequenced by immunoSEQ multiplex PCR; TCRdb stores in-frame clones only, minus some. Here the sample spans 70,000 or so clones, approximately 80% being singletons. Points from the study as a whole: Clonal expansion by week 6 occurred in CD4+ and CD8+ blood T cells (at 0.1 to 3.0 mg/kg).

V lost 3 bases, J lost 3 bases, and 3 bases stayed unmatched. There are 15 residues in the CDR3. Looked up from germline, CDR1 is LNHNV and CDR2 is YYDKDF (reference sequence). The chain couples TRBV15 to TRBJ2-3, with 10 bases fitting TRBD1. This clonotype was obtained from an adult with an advanced solid tumor such as melanoma, head and neck, liver or kidney cancer. The sample was CD4+ or CD8+ T cells sorted from blood, taken in a trial of the OX40 agonist ivuxolimab. CDR3 DNA: TGTGCCACCAGCAGCCGGGACAGGGGTACAGATACGCAGTATTTT. Translating gives CATSSRDRGTDTQYF.